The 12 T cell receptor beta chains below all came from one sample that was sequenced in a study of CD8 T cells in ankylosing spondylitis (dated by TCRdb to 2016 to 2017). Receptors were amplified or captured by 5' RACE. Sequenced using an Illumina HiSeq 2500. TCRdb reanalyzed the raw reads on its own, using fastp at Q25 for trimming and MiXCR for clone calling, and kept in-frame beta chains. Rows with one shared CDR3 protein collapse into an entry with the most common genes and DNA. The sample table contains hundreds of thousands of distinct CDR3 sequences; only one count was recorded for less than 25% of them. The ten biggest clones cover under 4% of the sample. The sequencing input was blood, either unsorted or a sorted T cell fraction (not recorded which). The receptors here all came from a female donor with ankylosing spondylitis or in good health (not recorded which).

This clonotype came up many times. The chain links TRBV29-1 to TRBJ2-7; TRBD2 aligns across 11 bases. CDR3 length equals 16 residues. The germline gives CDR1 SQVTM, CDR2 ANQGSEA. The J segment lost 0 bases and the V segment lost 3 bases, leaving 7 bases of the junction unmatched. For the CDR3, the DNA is TGCAGCGTTGATTCGGGAACTAGCGGGAGCTCCTACGAGCAGTACTTC. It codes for CSVDSGTSGSSYEQYF.

The CDR3 spells CSAREIGPYYEQYF. Written as DNA, the CDR3 is TGCAGTGCTAGAGAGATCGGACCTTACTACGAGCAGTACTTC. J is TRBJ2-7 and V is TRBV20-1; D uncertain. Germline CDR1 is DFQATT and CDR2 is SNEGSKA (reference sequence). The CDR3 is made up of 14 amino acids. Trimming removed 0 bases at V and 3 bases at J, with 12 bases between.

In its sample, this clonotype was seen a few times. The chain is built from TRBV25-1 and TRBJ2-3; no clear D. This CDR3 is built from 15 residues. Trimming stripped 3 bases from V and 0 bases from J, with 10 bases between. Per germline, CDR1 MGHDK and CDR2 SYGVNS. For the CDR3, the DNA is TGTGCCAGCAGTGATCCCCTAGATAGCACAGATACGCAGTATTTT. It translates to CASSDPLDSTDTQYF.

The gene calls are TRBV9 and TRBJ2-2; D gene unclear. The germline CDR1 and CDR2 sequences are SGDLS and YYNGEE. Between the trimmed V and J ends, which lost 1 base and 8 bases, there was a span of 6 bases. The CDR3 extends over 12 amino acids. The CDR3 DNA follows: TGTGCCAGCAGCGTAACCTCTGGGGAGCTGTTTTTT. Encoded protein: CASSVTSGELFF.

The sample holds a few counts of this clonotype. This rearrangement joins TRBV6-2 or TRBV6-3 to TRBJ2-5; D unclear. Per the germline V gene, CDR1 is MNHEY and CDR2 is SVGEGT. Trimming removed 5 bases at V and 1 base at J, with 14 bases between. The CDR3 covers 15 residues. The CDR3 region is CASSRAAALQETQYF. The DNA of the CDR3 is TGTGCCAGCAGTCGGGCCGCGGCGCTCCAAGAGACCCAGTACTTC.

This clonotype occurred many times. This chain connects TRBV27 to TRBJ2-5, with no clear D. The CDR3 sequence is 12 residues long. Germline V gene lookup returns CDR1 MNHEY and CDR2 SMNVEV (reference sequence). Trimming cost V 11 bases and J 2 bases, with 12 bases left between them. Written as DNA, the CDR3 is TGTGCCTCCGGAGAGACGCAAGAGACCCAGTACTTC. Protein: CASGETQETQYF.

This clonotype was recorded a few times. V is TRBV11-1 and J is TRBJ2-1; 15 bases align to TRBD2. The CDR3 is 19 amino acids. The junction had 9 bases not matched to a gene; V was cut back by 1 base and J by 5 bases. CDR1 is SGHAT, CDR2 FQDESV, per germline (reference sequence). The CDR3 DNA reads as TGTGCCAGCAGCTTAGGGACTAGCGGGAGGGCCTTAGGAGACAATGAGCAGTTCTTC. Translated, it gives CASSLGTSGRALGDNEQFF.

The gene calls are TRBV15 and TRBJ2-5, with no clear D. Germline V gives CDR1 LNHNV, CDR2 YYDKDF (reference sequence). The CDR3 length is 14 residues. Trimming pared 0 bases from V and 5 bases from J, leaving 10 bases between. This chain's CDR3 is CATSRDDFQETQYF. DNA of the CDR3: TGTGCCACCAGCAGAGACGATTTTCAGGAGACCCAGTACTTC.

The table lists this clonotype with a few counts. CDR3 sequence (DNA): TGTGCCAGCAGCCAAGATGGTAGCCTAGCGGCCTCCTACGAGCAGTACTTC. Residues: CASSQDGSLAASYEQYF. This chain connects TRBV3-1 to TRBJ2-7; TRBD2 agrees at 7 bases. V shed 0 bases, J shed 0 bases, and the junction held 8 bases outside the gene matches. This CDR3 region has 17 residues. In germline, CDR1 is LGHDT, CDR2 YNNKEL (reference sequence).

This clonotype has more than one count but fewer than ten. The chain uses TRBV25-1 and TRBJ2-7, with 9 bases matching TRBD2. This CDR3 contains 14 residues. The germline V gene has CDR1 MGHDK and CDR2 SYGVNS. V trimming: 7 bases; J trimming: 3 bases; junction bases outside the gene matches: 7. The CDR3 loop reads CASTEAGGSYEQYF. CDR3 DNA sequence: TGTGCCAGCACAGAAGCGGGAGGAAGCTACGAGCAGTACTTC.

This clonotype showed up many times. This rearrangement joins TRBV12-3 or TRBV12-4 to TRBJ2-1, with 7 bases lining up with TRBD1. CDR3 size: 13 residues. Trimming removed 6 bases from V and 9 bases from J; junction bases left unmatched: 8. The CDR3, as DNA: TGTGCCAGCAGCCTACGACAGGGTACTGAGCAGTTCTTC. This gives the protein CASSLRQGTEQFF.

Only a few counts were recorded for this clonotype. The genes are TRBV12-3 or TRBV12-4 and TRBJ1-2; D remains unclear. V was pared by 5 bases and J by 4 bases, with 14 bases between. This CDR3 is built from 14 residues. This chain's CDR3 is CASSPLEGLYGYTF. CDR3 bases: TGTGCCAGCAGTCCCCTGGAAGGACTCTATGGCTACACCTTC.